What follows are 21 T cell receptor beta chains derived from one specimen sequenced in a study of T cell responses to AZD1222 COVID-19 vaccine. Method: immunoSEQ multiplex PCR; TCRdb's copy keeps in-frame clones and lacks some. The sample includes roughly 120,000 clones, over 75% seen only once; the top ten take 1.5% to 2%. The source material was peripheral blood, sampled on day 0 of AZD1222 vaccination. The source is an adult in good health.

The gene calls are TRBV11-2 and TRBJ2-7; 11 positions match TRBD2. V shed 5 bases, J shed 3 bases, and the junction held 3 bases outside the gene matches. The V gene's germline CDR1 is SGHAT and CDR2 FQNNGV. The CDR3 length is 14 residues. This CDR3 is CASSGTSGIYEQYF. DNA for the CDR3: TGTGCCAGCAGCGGGACTAGCGGAATCTACGAGCAGTACTTC. The complete variable domain, with remaining parts taken from reference TRBV11-2 and TRBJ2-7, reads EAGVAQSPRYKIIEKRQSVAFWCNPISGHATLYWYQQILGQGPKLLIQFQNNGVVDDSQLPKDRFSAERLKGVDSTLKIQPAKLEDSAVYLCASSGTSGIYEQYFGPGTRLTVT.

V is TRBV25-1 and J is TRBJ1-1; 10 bases align to TRBD1. Trimming cost V 6 bases and J 4 bases; bases outside gene matches: 8. The germline V gene has CDR1 MGHDK and CDR2 SYGVNS. CDR3 length equals 15 residues. CDR3 in amino acids: CASRMTGGAGTEAFF. DNA of the CDR3: TGTGCCAGCAGGATGACAGGGGGCGCGGGCACTGAAGCTTTCTTT.

CDR3 loop: CATTSGGSYEQYF. The CDR3 region has the DNA TGTGCCACTACTAGCGGGGGTTCCTACGAGCAGTACTTC. This chain connects TRBV2 to TRBJ2-7; TRBD2 agrees at 11 bases. Trimming took 10 bases from V and 1 from J; bases not matched to a gene: 3. The CDR3 totals 13 residues. The germline V gene has CDR1 SNHLY and CDR2 FYNNEI.

Only a few counts were recorded for this clone. The chain employs TRBV10-2 and TRBJ1-2; D call uncertain. Germline assignment: CDR1 WSHSY and CDR2 SAAADI. Trimming took off 2 bases at V and 5 bases at J, with 15 bases between the two ends. CDR3 length: 15 amino acids. The CDR3, as DNA: TGCGCCAGCAGTGAGCGGGTGCGGCAGGAGTATGGCTACACCTTC. Protein sequence: CASSERVRQEYGYTF.

The rearrangement uses TRBV14 and TRBJ1-2; perhaps TRBD1 as D (5 bases). CDR1 is SGHDN, CDR2 FVKESK, per germline. V was pared by 3 bases and J by 2 bases, with 10 bases between. The CDR3 length is 14 residues. The chain's CDR3 is CASSQIDRNYGYTF. The CDR3 nucleotides are TGTGCCAGCAGCCAGATAGACAGAAACTATGGCTACACCTTC.

V is TRBV3-1 (or the pseudogene TRBV3-2) and J is TRBJ2-7; 10 positions match TRBD1. Germline CDR1 and CDR2: LGHDT and YNNKEL (reference sequence). The CDR3 has 16 amino acids. The J segment lost 4 bases and the V segment lost 4 bases, leaving 10 bases of the junction unmatched. The CDR3 spells CASSPSPGQGRYEQYF. The DNA for the CDR3 is TGTGCCAGCAGCCCCTCCCCGGGACAGGGGCGATACGAGCAGTACTTC.

V gene TRBV10-3 combines with J gene TRBJ1-2; TRBD1 might be the D (5 bases). Germline values: CDR1 ENHRY, CDR2 SYGVKD. V lost 6 bases and J 6 bases, leaving 14 bases between the germline ends. The CDR3 loop spans 13 amino acids. CDR3 sequence: CAISPEGANGYTF. CDR3 bases: TGTGCCATCAGCCCCGAAGGGGCAAATGGCTACACCTTC.

The chain is built from TRBV7-2 and TRBJ2-1; TRBD2 might be the D (5 bases). The V end was cut by 5 bases, the J end by 8 bases, with 7 bases between. CDR3 length: 11 residues. Germline lookup yields CDR1 SGHTA and CDR2 FQGNSA. The chain's CDR3 is CASSRGDEQFF. The CDR3 bases are TGTGCCAGCAGCCGGGGAGATGAGCAGTTCTTC.

V usage is TRBV9 and J usage is TRBJ2-7; D is possibly TRBD1 (7 bases). This CDR3 contains 15 residues. V was clipped by 4 bases and J by 4 bases, with 18 bases between them. Looked up from germline, CDR1 is SGDLS and CDR2 is YYNGEE. CDR3 bases: TGTGCCAGCAGCACGGGGGACAGCCGAGCTTACGAGCAGTACTTC. This codes for CASSTGDSRAYEQYF.

The V gene is TRBV7-9, the J gene TRBJ1-6, with 7 bases lining up with TRBD1. In germline, CDR1 is SEHNR, CDR2 FQNEAQ (reference sequence). With V trimmed by 5 bases and J by 4 bases, 14 bases remained unmatched. This CDR3 is built from 18 residues. CDR3 DNA sequence: TGTGCCAGCAGCCTCCGACCTTCGGGACAGACTTATAATTCACCCCTCCACTTT. Protein product: CASSLRPSGQTYNSPLHF.

J is TRBJ1-4 and V is TRBV2; D uncertain. This CDR3 has 12 residues. Trimming shortened V by 9 bases and J by 4 bases, and 9 bases separated the two germline ends. The germline gives CDR1 SNHLY, CDR2 FYNNEI. The CDR3 spells CASWYGNEKLFF. The CDR3 DNA follows: TGTGCCAGTTGGTACGGTAATGAAAAACTGTTTTTT.

The chain links TRBV6-5 to TRBJ1-5; D not certain. The CDR3 length is 14 residues. V was shortened by 0 bases and J by 2 bases, with 5 bases between the two germline ends. Looked up from germline, CDR1 is MNHEY and CDR2 is SVGAGI. DNA for the CDR3: TGTGCCAGCAGTTACTCGAGGGGCAATCAGCCCCAGCATTTT. As protein: CASSYSRGNQPQHF.

V is TRBV11-1 and J is TRBJ1-5; 7 positions agree with TRBD1. V shed 5 bases and J 7 bases; nucleotides not matched to a gene: 5. This CDR3 has 13 amino acids. CDR1 and CDR2 (germline): SGHAT, FQDESV (reference sequence). CDR3 protein: CASSRDRVQPQHF. For the CDR3, the DNA is TGTGCCAGCAGCCGAGACAGGGTCCAGCCCCAGCATTTT.

The chain links TRBV14 to TRBJ1-4; 9 bases match TRBD1. This CDR3 region has 15 residues. Germline V gene data show CDR1 as SGHDN and CDR2 as FVKESK. The V and J ends lost 5 bases and 6 bases, in that order; junction bases with no gene match: 7. In nucleotides, the CDR3 is TGTGCCAGCAGCGCTAACAGGGGGCTGGATGAAAAACTGTTTTTT. Translated, it gives CASSANRGLDEKLFF.

The rearrangement uses TRBV5-6 and TRBJ1-5; D might be TRBD1 (5 bases). Germline V gives CDR1 SGHDT, CDR2 YYEEEE. The ends were cut back, 4 bases at V and 0 bases at J, with 11 bases in the middle. CDR3 length: 15 amino acids. This CDR3 reads CASSVTGRSNQPQHF. The CDR3, as DNA: TGTGCCAGCAGCGTTACGGGACGTAGCAATCAGCCCCAGCATTTT.

The J gene is TRBJ2-3, the V gene TRBV9, with D perhaps given as TRBD1 or TRBD2 (5 bases each). The CDR3 has 15 residues. CDR1 SGDLS and CDR2 YYNGEE come from the germline V gene. Trimming left V 5 bases short and J 4 bases short, with 17 bases between. The CDR3 spells CASSGGIGGPDTQYF. In nucleotides, the CDR3 is TGTGCCAGCAGTGGCGGCATTGGGGGTCCAGATACGCAGTATTTT. The full variable domain, completed using reference TRBV9 and TRBJ2-3, is DSGVTQTPKHLITATGQRVTLRCSPRSGDLSVYWYQQSLDQGLQFLIQYYNGEERAKGNILERFSAQQFPDLHSELNLSSLELGDSALYFCASSGGIGGPDTQYFGPGTRLTVL.

V gene TRBV18 combines with J gene TRBJ2-5; D ambiguous. CDR3 length: 13 residues. Trimming took off 1 base at V and 0 bases at J, with 3 bases between the two ends. The germline V gene encodes CDR1 KGHSH and CDR2 LQKENI. CDR3 DNA: TGTGCCAGCTCACCACGAAACCAAGAGACCCAGTACTTC. Amino acid sequence: CASSPRNQETQYF. The full variable domain, completed using reference TRBV18 and TRBJ2-5, is NAGVMQNPRHLVRRRGQEARLRCSPMKGHSHVYWYRQLPEEGLKFMVYLQKENIIDESGMPKERFSAEFPKEGPSILRIQQVVRGDSAAYFCASSPRNQETQYFGPGTRLLVL.

This clone was seen a few times. The chain links TRBV9 to TRBJ2-7; D remains unclear. Looked up from germline, CDR1 is SGDLS and CDR2 is YYNGEE. The CDR3 sequence is 16 residues long. The V and J ends lost 0 bases and 3 bases respectively, with 16 bases between them. CDR3 in amino acids: CASSVGELQFSYEQYF. The CDR3 DNA follows: TGTGCCAGCAGCGTAGGAGAACTTCAGTTTAGCTACGAGCAGTACTTC.

V gene TRBV4-2 combines with J gene TRBJ1-3; no definite D call. CDR3 length: 14 residues. V was trimmed by 1 base and J by 8 bases, leaving 12 bases between them. Germline V lookup: CDR1 LGHNA, CDR2 YNFKEQ. This CDR3 reads CASSQVEPGDTIYF. The CDR3 coding sequence is TGTGCCAGCAGCCAAGTCGAGCCCGGTGACACCATATATTTT.

The chain is built from TRBV7-2 and TRBJ2-2; D might be TRBD1 (6 bases). Germline V lookup: CDR1 SGHTA, CDR2 FQGNSA. The CDR3 runs to 16 residues. V was cut by 5 bases and J by 2 bases, with 15 bases left in between. CDR3 sequence reads: CASSLAGTTNTGELFF. The CDR3 region has the DNA TGTGCCAGCAGCCTCGCCGGGACAACTAACACCGGGGAGCTGTTTTTT. Filled out from reference TRBV7-2 and TRBJ2-2, the complete variable domain reads GAGVSQSPSNKVTEKGKDVELRCDPISGHTALYWYRQSLGQGLEFLIYFQGNSAPDKSGLPSDRFSAERTGGSVSTLTIQRTQQEDSAVYLCASSLAGTTNTGELFFGEGSRLTVL.

This chain joins TRBV5-1 and TRBJ2-1; weak D call: TRBD2 (6 bases). Between the trimmed V and J ends, which lost 7 bases and 0 bases, there was a span of 11 bases. Germline V gives CDR1 SGHRS, CDR2 YFSETQ. The CDR3 consists of 14 residues. The CDR3 DNA reads as TGCGCCAGCGGAGGAGGGAACTCCTACAATGAGCAGTTCTTC. It encodes CASGGGNSYNEQFF.